What follows are 14 T cell receptor beta chains derived from one specimen sequenced in a study of early stage breast cancer tumors. Using immunoSEQ multiplex PCR, the repertoire was profiled, and TCRdb retains in-frame clones only, with some absent. The data show some 6,500 clones, roughly 75% seen once. The sample taken for sequencing was normal breast tissue next to the tumor. These receptors were obtained from a person aged 35-55 years with breast cancer.

CDR3 sequence: CASSLTAGGATDTQYF. The CDR3 DNA reads TGTGCCAGCAGTTTAACGGCGGGAGGGGCCACAGATACGCAGTATTTT. The genes are TRBV27 and TRBJ2-3, with 9 bases fitting TRBD2. The CDR3 extends over 16 amino acids. V dropped 2 bases and J dropped 2; count of bases not matched to a gene: 5. Germline CDR1 MNHEY, CDR2 SMNVEV (reference sequence).

The chain is built from TRBV18 and TRBJ2-7; TRBD1 matches 10 bases. The CDR3 loop spans 18 amino acids. Unmatched junction bases numbered 11, after V lost 0 bases and J lost 3 bases. CDR1 is KGHSH, CDR2 LQKENI, per germline. CDR3 coding DNA: TGTGCCAGCTCACCACCAACCACGAAAGACAGGGGGCTCTACGAGCAGTACTTC. Amino acid sequence: CASSPPTTKDRGLYEQYF.

The CDR3 sequence: CASSSRAGTEAFF. The CDR3 nucleotides are TGTGCCAGCAGTAGCCGGGCAGGCACTGAAGCTTTCTTT. The chain recombines TRBV2 with TRBJ1-1; D unclear. V shed 5 bases and J shed 4 bases, with 11 bases lying between them. CDR3 length equals 13 residues. The germline V gene encodes CDR1 SNHLY and CDR2 FYNNEI.

The chain has TRBV19 and TRBJ1-2; 8 bases match TRBD1. CDR3 length: 14 amino acids. V was clipped by 2 bases and J by 2 bases; unmatched bases: 1. From germline, CDR1 is LNHDA and CDR2 SQIVND (reference sequence). CDR3 in DNA: TGTGCCAGTAGTATAAGGGACAGGAACTATGGCTACACCTTC. The encoded protein is CASSIRDRNYGYTF.

The chain is built from TRBV6-1 and TRBJ2-2, with a weak D call TRBD1 (5 bases). Looked up from germline, CDR1 is MNHNS and CDR2 is SASEGT. The CDR3 runs to 14 residues. V was shortened by 8 bases and J by 3 bases, with 13 bases between the two germline ends. The CDR3 DNA is TGTGCCAGCGCAACCCTAGGGGACACCGGGGAGCTGTTTTTT. It specifies CASATLGDTGELFF.

CDR3 DNA: TGTGCCAGCAGCCAAGCGGGCTATAGCGGGGGGTACAATGAGCAGTTCTTC. Residues: CASSQAGYSGGYNEQFF. This sequence joins TRBV14 and TRBJ2-1; TRBD2 aligns across 10 bases. This CDR3 comprises 17 residues. The trim removed 1 base at V and 4 bases at J, leaving 7 bases unmatched. CDR1 and CDR2 from the germline V gene are SGHDN and FVKESK.

The gene calls are TRBV19 and TRBJ2-2; D gene ambiguous. Germline lookup yields CDR1 LNHDA and CDR2 SQIVND (reference sequence). The CDR3 is 15 amino acids. Trimming removed 3 bases at V and 9 bases at J, with 17 bases between. The CDR3 loop reads CASSMFNLEKRELFF. In nucleotides, the CDR3 is TGTGCCAGTAGTATGTTTAACCTGGAGAAGAGGGAGCTGTTTTTT. The entire variable domain, with the rest obtained from reference TRBV19 and TRBJ2-2, is as follows: DGGITQSPKYLFRKEGQNVTLSCEQNLNHDAMYWYRQDPGQGLRLIYYSQIVNDFQKGDIAEGYSVSREKKESFPLTVTSAQKNPTAFYLCASSMFNLEKRELFFGEGSRLTVL.

The rearrangement uses TRBV27 and TRBJ1-3; 8 nucleotides line up with TRBD1. In germline, CDR1 is MNHEY, CDR2 SMNVEV (reference sequence). Germline trimming cut 5 bases from V and 7 bases from J; bases unmatched to any gene: 13. The CDR3 is made up of 16 amino acids. CDR3 in DNA: TGTGCCAGCAGTCCCCATTGGACAGGGCTTAGCAACACCATATATTTT. As protein: CASSPHWTGLSNTIYF.

The genes are TRBV7-8 and TRBJ2-6, with TRBD1 identical over 10 bases. CDR1 is SGHVS, CDR2 FQNEAQ, per germline. Unmatched junction bases numbered 16, after V lost 5 bases and J lost 3 bases. This CDR3 region has 20 residues. The CDR3 DNA reads TGTGCCAGCAGCGCAATCACACCGGGACAGGGGACGCGTGGGGCCAACGTCCTGACTTTC. Protein product: CASSAITPGQGTRGANVLTF.

The chain carries TRBV13 and TRBJ2-5; tentatively, D is TRBD1 or TRBD2 (6 bases each). Germline loops: CDR1 PRHDT, CDR2 FYEKMQ (reference sequence). V shed 5 bases and J shed 4 bases, with 17 bases lying between them. This CDR3 spans 15 amino acids. The CDR3 reads CASSPGGTLGETQYF. DNA of the CDR3: TGTGCCAGCAGCCCCGGGGGCACTCTGGGAGAGACCCAGTACTTC. Variable domain in full (rest from reference TRBV13 and TRBJ2-5): AAGVIQSPRHLIKEKRETATLKCYPIPRHDTVYWYQQGPGQDPQFLISFYEKMQSDKGSIPDRFSAQQFSDYHSELNMSSLELGDSALYFCASSPGGTLGETQYFGPGTRLLVL.

The rearrangement uses TRBV6-5 and TRBJ1-5, with TRBD1 matching over 9 bases. V was pared by 6 bases and J by 6 bases, with 6 bases of the junction left unmatched. CDR1 is MNHEY, CDR2 SVGAGI, per germline. The CDR3 consists of 14 residues. CDR3 coding DNA: TGTGCCAGCAGCCCCGGGACAGGGAGTCAGCCCCAGCATTTT. Translated, it gives CASSPGTGSQPQHF.

The chain uses TRBV19 and TRBJ2-7; D is possibly TRBD1 (5 bases). The length of the CDR3 is 13 residues. Germline V CDR1 and CDR2: LNHDA, SQIVND (reference sequence). V was shortened by 5 bases and J by 2 bases, with 10 bases between the two germline ends. The CDR3 loop reads CASSQGRAYEQYF. CDR3 DNA sequence: TGTGCCAGTAGTCAGGGCAGAGCCTACGAGCAGTACTTC.

The rearrangement uses TRBV11-2 and TRBJ2-7; perhaps TRBD1 as D (5 bases). The CDR3 covers 15 residues. Germline V lookup: CDR1 SGHAT, CDR2 FQNNGV. The germline V and J ends were trimmed by 5 bases and 0 bases, with 14 bases remaining between them. CDR3: CASSVSDSTSYEQYF. CDR3 DNA sequence: TGTGCCAGCAGCGTAAGCGACAGTACCTCCTACGAGCAGTACTTC.

The chain carries TRBV28 and TRBJ1-5; D ambiguous. The CDR3 consists of 11 residues. Trimming took off 4 bases at V and 5 bases at J, with 3 bases between the two ends. CDR1 and CDR2 (germline): MDHEN, SYDVKM. This CDR3 is CASSSDQPQHF. The CDR3 DNA reads TGTGCCAGCAGTTCTGATCAGCCCCAGCATTTT.